These 21 T cell receptor beta chains came from one sample sequenced in a study of T-cell reconstitution after alpha-beta-depleted transplantation in children. Preparation of the TCRbeta library was carried out with unique molecular identifiers. TCRdb fed the PCR reads into MiXCR, producing one record per CDR3 protein. Of some 260,000 distinct CDR3 sequences listed, about 24% are singletons. This specimen consisted of PBMCs, mostly from graft donor cells, obtained 360 days after TCRalphabeta/CD19-depleted stem cell transplant. These receptors originate from a female patient aged 2-15 years who had a stem cell transplant for congenital amegakaryocytic thrombocytopenia, so the T cells may come from the graft donor.

This clonotype was seen a handful of times. CDR3 loop: CASSLDSGAIYEQYF. The CDR3 DNA reads as TGTGCCAGCAGCTTAGATTCCGGGGCGATATACGAGCAGTACTTC. The chain combines TRBV7-9 with TRBJ2-7; tentatively, D is TRBD1 or TRBD2 (5 bases each). V was pared by 1 base and J by 4 bases, with 14 bases between. The germline CDR1 and CDR2 sequences are SEHNR and FQNEAQ (reference sequence). CDR3 length: 15 amino acids.

This clonotype was observed a handful of times. CDR3 coding DNA: TGCAGTGCTCTTAGCGGTGGCGAGCAGTACTTC. Translated: CSALSGGEQYF. The gene calls are TRBV20-1 and TRBJ2-7; possible D gene TRBD2, 6 bases. Deletions cut 5 bases from V and 6 bases from J, with 11 bases between. CDR1 DFQATT and CDR2 SNEGSKA come from the germline V gene (reference sequence). This CDR3 has 11 amino acids.

This clonotype was seen a few times. The V and J genes are TRBV4-1 and TRBJ1-1; tentative D call: TRBD1 (5 bases). The V end was cut by 4 bases, the J end by 0 bases, with 12 bases between. Germline-derived CDR1 and CDR2 are MGHRA and YSYEKL. The CDR3 extends over 15 amino acids. DNA of the CDR3: TGCGCCAGCAGCCTTGCCGGGACGGTGAACACTGAAGCTTTCTTT. Amino acids: CASSLAGTVNTEAFF.

This chain links TRBV7-3 with TRBJ2-3; 9 bases fit TRBD2. Germline V gene lookup returns CDR1 SGHTA and CDR2 FQGTGA. The CDR3 contains 14 residues. J gave up 4 bases and V 3 bases, and 2 bases lay outside the gene matches. CDR3 residues: CASSFGGRADTQYF. CDR3 DNA sequence: TGTGCCAGCAGCTTCGGCGGGAGGGCAGATACGCAGTATTTT.

This clonotype was seen a few times. The rearrangement links TRBV7-9 to TRBJ1-5; possibly TRBD1 for D (6 bases). The CDR3 loop spans 14 amino acids. V shed 8 bases and J shed 2 bases, with 13 bases lying between them. The V gene's germline CDR1 is SEHNR and CDR2 FQNEAQ (reference sequence). DNA of the CDR3: TGTGCCAGCTTCGGGGGCAGTTGCAATCAGCCCCAGCATTTT. Amino acids: CASFGGSCNQPQHF.

The chain is built from TRBV10-3 and TRBJ1-1; D call uncertain. Germline V CDR1 and CDR2: ENHRY, SYGVKD. The CDR3 is 12 amino acids. Trimming shortened V by 4 bases and J by 0 bases, and 3 bases separated the two germline ends. CDR3 protein: CAISGLNTEAFF. As DNA, the CDR3 is TGTGCCATCAGTGGACTGAACACTGAAGCTTTCTTT.

The chain uses TRBV20-1 and TRBJ1-6; the D gene is possibly TRBD1 (6 bases). The CDR3 is made up of 14 amino acids. Germline CDR1 is DFQATT and CDR2 is SNEGSKA (reference sequence). V lost 6 bases and J 9 bases, leaving 18 bases between the germline ends. CDR3 residues: CSADKNRVGSPLHF. CDR3 DNA sequence: TGCAGTGCCGACAAAAACAGGGTCGGTTCACCCCTCCACTTT.

This clonotype was recorded a few times. V is TRBV3-1 and J is TRBJ1-3; D is undetermined. V was trimmed by 1 base and J by 4 bases, leaving 11 bases between them. The CDR3 extends over 15 amino acids. Germline V CDR1 and CDR2: LGHDT, YNNKEL (reference sequence). CDR3 in DNA: TGTGCCAGCAGCCAAGGTGGCGTCCCGGGAAACACCATATATTTT. Residues: CASSQGGVPGNTIYF.

In DNA, the CDR3 is TGTGCCAGTAGTAACAGGGTAAAAGATACGCAGTATTTT. It specifies CASSNRVKDTQYF. The chain has TRBV19 and TRBJ2-3; tentative D call: TRBD1 (6 bases). Deletions cut 4 bases from V and 5 bases from J, with 10 bases between. Germline loops: CDR1 LNHDA, CDR2 SQIVND (reference sequence). The length of the CDR3 is 13 residues. Full variable domain (remainder filled in from reference TRBV19 and TRBJ2-3): DGGITQSPKYLFRKEGQNVTLSCEQNLNHDAMYWYRQDPGQGLRLIYYSQIVNDFQKGDIAEGYSVSREKKESFPLTVTSAQKNPTAFYLCASSNRVKDTQYFGPGTRLTVL.

This clonotype has just a few counts. The genes are TRBV14 and TRBJ2-1; 9 bases match TRBD2. V gave up 2 bases and J gave up 9 bases; unmatched junction bases: 14. The CDR3 is made up of 17 amino acids. Germline V CDR1 and CDR2: SGHDN, FVKESK. The CDR3 DNA reads TGTGCCAGCAGCCAACTAAGGATAGCGGGAGAGAATCGTGAGCAGTTCTTC. It encodes CASSQLRIAGENREQFF.

This clonotype was recorded at least ten times. This chain uses TRBV7-8 with TRBJ2-7; D gene unclear. V dropped 1 base and J dropped 4 bases, with 8 bases sitting between them. The CDR3 has 13 amino acids. Germline V gives CDR1 SGHVS, CDR2 FQNEAQ. CDR3 sequence: CASSLGPSYEQYF. The CDR3 DNA sequence: TGTGCCAGCAGCTTAGGTCCCAGTTACGAGCAGTACTTC. The whole variable domain, filled in from reference TRBV7-8 and TRBJ2-7, reads GAGVSQSPRYKVAKRGQDVALRCDPISGHVSLFWYQQALGQGPEFLTYFQNEAQLDKSGLPSDRFFAERPEGSVSTLKIQRTQQEDSAVYLCASSLGPSYEQYFGPGTRLTVT.

This clonotype has only a few counts. The chain links TRBV12-3 or TRBV12-4 to TRBJ2-7, with D perhaps TRBD1 or TRBD2 (5 bases each). V dropped 3 bases and J dropped 1 base, with 22 bases sitting between them. The CDR3 is made up of 18 amino acids. CDR3 protein: CASSFGPVGRVRSYEQYF. CDR3 bases: TGTGCCAGCAGTTTTGGTCCGGTGGGGCGGGTAAGATCCTACGAGCAGTACTTC.

This clonotype occurred many times. V and J are TRBV28 and TRBJ2-7; the D gene is possibly TRBD2 (6 bases). The CDR3 loop spans 13 amino acids. V lost 4 bases and J 4 bases, leaving 11 bases between the germline ends. CDR1 and CDR2 (germline): MDHEN, SYDVKM. The CDR3 coding sequence is TGTGCCAGCAGTTCCCCGGAGGGATACGAGCAGTACTTC. Its protein is CASSSPEGYEQYF.

The table lists this clonotype with a few counts. V gene TRBV20-1 combines with J gene TRBJ2-1; D is unresolved. V was cut by 5 bases and J by 0 bases, with 14 bases left in between. The CDR3 spans 15 residues. The germline V gene encodes CDR1 DFQATT and CDR2 SNEGSKA (reference sequence). CDR3 DNA sequence: TGCAGTGCTCGAACTGTCGCAATCTCCTACAATGAGCAGTTCTTC. Protein sequence: CSARTVAISYNEQFF.

This clonotype was seen many times. The chain joins TRBV12-3 or TRBV12-4 to TRBJ1-2; D gene ambiguous. The CDR3 spans 13 residues. The V gene lost 1 base and the J gene lost 4 bases, with 7 bases spanning the gap. CDR3 nucleotides: TGTGCCAGCAGTTTAGTGGGAGCCTATGGCTACACCTTC. It encodes CASSLVGAYGYTF.

This clonotype was observed a few times. The chain couples TRBV9 to TRBJ1-1, with TRBD1 as a possible D gene (6 bases). Trimming stripped 3 bases from V and 4 bases from J, with 19 bases between. The CDR3 has 16 amino acids. Germline V lookup: CDR1 SGDLS, CDR2 YYNGEE. CDR3 sequence: CASSANPDGQSTEAFF. CDR3 in DNA: TGTGCCAGCAGCGCAAACCCGGATGGACAGTCCACTGAAGCTTTCTTT. Full variable domain (outside the CDR3, taken from reference TRBV9 and TRBJ1-1): DSGVTQTPKHLITATGQRVTLRCSPRSGDLSVYWYQQSLDQGLQFLIQYYNGEERAKGNILERFSAQQFPDLHSELNLSSLELGDSALYFCASSANPDGQSTEAFFGQGTRLTVV.

This chain uses TRBV20-1 with TRBJ2-7; D call uncertain. Trimming stripped 3 bases from V and 6 bases from J, with 18 bases between. CDR3 length: 14 amino acids. Germline V gene sequence: CDR1 DFQATT, CDR2 SNEGSKA (reference sequence). The CDR3 loop reads CSASPTSGRSEQYF. CDR3 DNA: TGCAGTGCTAGTCCGACTTCAGGACGGTCCGAGCAGTACTTC.

This clonotype was seen a few times. The chain joins TRBV7-8 to TRBJ1-4, with D possibly matching TRBD1 (6 bases). The CDR3 covers 17 residues. The ends were cut back, 6 bases at V and 2 bases at J, with 19 bases in the middle. In germline, CDR1 is SGHVS, CDR2 FQNEAQ. CDR3 coding DNA: TGTGCCAGCAGGGGGGCCCAGGGGAATTGGACTAATGAAAAACTGTTTTTT. Amino acids: CASRGAQGNWTNEKLFF.

The chain has TRBV19 and TRBJ2-3; D possibly uses TRBD1 or TRBD2 (5 bases each). CDR3 length: 17 residues. Between the trimmed V and J ends, which lost 3 bases and 2 bases, there was a span of 18 bases. Germline CDR1 reads LNHDA; CDR2 reads SQIVND (reference sequence). CDR3 region: CASSISRGARITDTQYF. In DNA, the CDR3 is TGTGCCAGTAGTATTTCCCGGGGCGCCAGAATCACAGATACGCAGTATTTT.

This clonotype was observed a few times. The chain recombines TRBV29-1 with TRBJ2-1, with a tentative D call TRBD1 (6 bases). This CDR3 has 15 residues. Germline V lookup: CDR1 SQVTM, CDR2 ANQGSEA. V lost 1 base and J lost 6, with 16 bases in between. This chain's CDR3 is CSVEGVGAASNEQFF. The CDR3 DNA reads TGCAGCGTTGAAGGGGTGGGGGCCGCCAGCAATGAGCAGTTCTTC.

On this clonotype: The junction shows a germline mismatch at one end, possibly a read error. This sequence joins TRBV25-1 and TRBJ2-3, with 7 bases that match TRBD2. The CDR3 totals 13 residues. Germline V CDR1 and CDR2: MGHDK, SYGVNS. CDR3 coding DNA: TGTGCCAGCACCCCGACTAGCAGAGATACGCAGTATTTT. Its protein is CASTPTSRDTQYF.